Presented here are 21 T cell receptor beta chains from one specimen sequenced in a study of blood T cell repertoires in COVID-19 (dated by TCRdb to the early 2020s). The library was built by means of the immunoSEQ multiplex PCR assay. TCRdb limited this immuneACCESS table to in-frame rearrangements with V and J called. A share of clones is missing; checked studies link under half to unresolved V genes, and the rest is unexplained. The sample table lists 100,000 to 150,000 clones, 75% to 90% of them with a count of one. Of the sample, around 3.3% falls within the top ten clones. Sequencing was done on a sample of peripheral blood. These receptors were collected from a woman aged 80 or older with COVID-19, enrolled during active disease.

The V and J genes are TRBV27 and TRBJ1-5; 9 nucleotides match TRBD1. V trimming: 10 bases; J trimming: 7 bases; junction bases outside the gene matches: 5. The CDR3 runs to 12 residues. Germline assignment: CDR1 MNHEY and CDR2 SMNVEV (reference sequence). CDR3 nucleotide sequence: TGTGCCATCGACAGGGGGAGGCAGCCCCAGCATTTT. Protein: CAIDRGRQPQHF.

The gene calls are TRBV19 and TRBJ2-7, with TRBD1 identical over 7 bases. V dropped 5 bases and J dropped 3; count of bases not matched to a gene: 4. This CDR3 spans 13 amino acids. Germline-derived CDR1 and CDR2 are LNHDA and SQIVND (reference sequence). DNA of the CDR3: TGTGCCAGTAGTCTGACAGGGAGCTACGAGCAGTACTTC. Translating it yields CASSLTGSYEQYF.

The gene calls are TRBV19 and TRBJ1-1; TRBD1 aligns across 8 bases. The CDR3 covers 15 residues. Germline-derived CDR1 and CDR2 are LNHDA and SQIVND (reference sequence). The V segment lost 5 bases and the J segment 2 bases; nucleotides outside the gene matches: 7. The CDR3 here is CASSPLGQGNTEAFF. CDR3 DNA sequence: TGTGCCAGTAGTCCCCTTGGACAGGGAAACACTGAAGCTTTCTTT.

This chain links TRBV19 with TRBJ1-4; TRBD1 might be the D (6 bases). Germline V gene sequence: CDR1 LNHDA, CDR2 SQIVND (reference sequence). Trimming took 4 bases from V and 7 from J, leaving 16 bases between them. This CDR3 is 15 amino acids long. The CDR3 protein is CASSTQGGFGEKLFF. CDR3 nucleotides: TGTGCCAGTAGTACCCAAGGGGGTTTCGGTGAAAAACTGTTTTTT.

The chain uses TRBV9 and TRBJ2-2, with D possibly matching TRBD2 (5 bases). V was shortened by 4 bases and J by 7 bases, with 23 bases between the two germline ends. CDR1 is SGDLS and CDR2 is YYNGEE in the germline V gene. The CDR3 totals 17 residues. The DNA for the CDR3 is TGTGCCAGCAGCCCGAGTTTGGGGTCACAACGGGGCGGGGAGCTGTTTTTT. It codes for CASSPSLGSQRGGELFF.

The CDR3 here is CASSSLGTLNTGELFF. In nucleotides, the CDR3 is TGTGCCAGCAGCTCATTAGGGACTTTGAACACCGGGGAGCTGTTTTTT. The V call is TRBV7-2, the J call TRBJ2-2, with D tentatively TRBD2 (6 bases). Looked up from germline, CDR1 is SGHTA and CDR2 is FQGNSA. The CDR3 spans 16 residues. The germline V and J ends were trimmed by 4 bases and 1 base, with 13 bases remaining between them.

This chain joins TRBV11-3 and TRBJ2-2; 9 bases fit TRBD1. The length of the CDR3 is 17 residues. Per the germline V gene, CDR1 is SGHNT and CDR2 is YENEEA. The V and J ends lost 5 bases and 5 bases, in that order; junction bases with no gene match: 12. The CDR3 bases are TGTGCCAGCAGCCCCAAAGCGAGGACAGGGGAGACCGGGGAGCTGTTTTTT. Translated, it gives CASSPKARTGETGELFF.

The gene calls are TRBV11-3 and TRBJ2-1; D not resolved. Trimming shortened V by 1 base and J by 7 bases, and 11 bases separated the two germline ends. The CDR3 is 14 amino acids. Germline assignment: CDR1 SGHNT and CDR2 YENEEA. CDR3 protein: CASSLAAGDNEQFF. The CDR3 DNA reads TGTGCCAGCAGCTTAGCCGCCGGAGATAATGAGCAGTTCTTC.

The chain carries TRBV5-4 and TRBJ2-1; 9 positions match TRBD2. The CDR3 runs 16 residues. V was clipped by 4 bases and J by 8 bases; unmatched bases: 13. CDR1 is SGHNT and CDR2 is YYREEE in the germline V gene (reference sequence). CDR3 DNA: TGTGCCAGCAGCCCCCTGATGGGGACTAGCCGGTATGAGCAGTTCTTC. Translated, it gives CASSPLMGTSRYEQFF.

The J gene is TRBJ1-3, the V gene TRBV6-5; perhaps TRBD1 as D (5 bases). The CDR3 runs to 16 residues. V lost 2 bases and J 1 base, leaving 12 bases between the germline ends. The germline gives CDR1 MNHEY, CDR2 SVGAGI. The CDR3 bases are TGTGCCAGCAGTTACACAAGACAGTTATCTGGAAACACCATATATTTT. Translation gives CASSYTRQLSGNTIYF.

This rearrangement joins TRBV12-3 or TRBV12-4 to TRBJ1-2, with 11 positions matching TRBD1. Unmatched junction bases numbered 5, after V lost 6 bases and J lost 8 bases. This CDR3 is built from 13 residues. The CDR3 coding sequence is TGTGCCAGCAGCGCGGGACAGGGGGACGGCTACACCTTC. Protein sequence: CASSAGQGDGYTF.

This chain links TRBV5-4 with TRBJ2-5; D gene uncertain. The germline V gene encodes CDR1 SGHNT and CDR2 YYREEE (reference sequence). The V gene lost 4 bases and the J gene lost 4 bases, with 14 bases spanning the gap. The CDR3 is 14 amino acids. The CDR3, as DNA: TGTGCCAGCAGCCTGTCGTTTGGCCGAGAGACCCAGTACTTC. Protein: CASSLSFGRETQYF.

CDR3 bases: TGTGCCAGCAGCCTATACTTCGGGGAGCTGTTTTTT. It translates to CASSLYFGELFF. This rearrangement joins TRBV3-1 (or the pseudogene TRBV3-2) to TRBJ2-2; D remains unclear. The ends were cut back, 4 bases at V and 7 bases at J, with 7 bases in the middle. Germline CDR1 and CDR2: LGHDT and YNNKEL (reference sequence). This CDR3 is 12 amino acids long.

V gene TRBV9 combines with J gene TRBJ1-5; 9 bases are shared with TRBD1. The CDR3 sequence is 18 residues long. Germline V lookup: CDR1 SGDLS, CDR2 YYNGEE. J was trimmed by 5 bases and V by 1 base; bases with no gene match: 13. CDR3 loop: CASSVRFWDRVEDQPQHF. The CDR3 nucleotides are TGTGCCAGCAGCGTACGGTTTTGGGACAGGGTGGAAGATCAGCCCCAGCATTTT.

The chain couples TRBV27 to TRBJ2-3; 15 bases match TRBD2. The ends lost 6 bases at V and 5 bases at J; junction bases unmatched: 3. The CDR3 sequence is 15 residues long. CDR1 and CDR2 (germline): MNHEY, SMNVEV (reference sequence). CDR3 region: CASRGLAGGVDTQYF. CDR3 coding DNA: TGTGCCAGCAGGGGACTAGCGGGAGGTGTAGATACGCAGTATTTT.

The chain carries TRBV5-1 and TRBJ1-1, with D perhaps matching TRBD1 (6 bases). CDR1 is SGHRS, CDR2 YFSETQ, per germline. The CDR3 has 14 amino acids. V lost 4 bases and J 1 base, leaving 11 bases between the germline ends. The CDR3 sequence: CASSPDRTNTEAFF. CDR3 nucleotides: TGCGCCAGCAGCCCTGACAGGACGAACACTGAAGCTTTCTTT.

A single count supports this clone. V and J are TRBV27 and TRBJ2-1; 7 bases fit TRBD2. Germline V gene data show CDR1 as MNHEY and CDR2 as SMNVEV (reference sequence). The CDR3 covers 17 residues. The trim removed 8 bases at V and 5 bases at J, leaving 18 bases unmatched. This CDR3 reads CASCPLVSLAANNEQFF. Here the CDR3 DNA reads TGTGCCAGCTGTCCCCTCGTGAGTCTAGCGGCTAACAATGAGCAGTTCTTC.

The chain is built from TRBV7-2 and TRBJ2-1, with 12 positions matching TRBD2. The germline V gene encodes CDR1 SGHTA and CDR2 FQGNSA. CDR3 size: 14 residues. The V segment lost 10 bases and the J segment 7 bases; nucleotides outside the gene matches: 8. CDR3 region: CATALAGGRNEQFF. CDR3 coding DNA: TGTGCCACTGCACTAGCGGGAGGTAGGAATGAGCAGTTCTTC.

This clone was detected only once. The rearrangement uses TRBV5-4 and TRBJ2-2; 9 positions match TRBD2. CDR1 and CDR2 from the germline V gene are SGHNT and YYREEE (reference sequence). The CDR3 covers 16 residues. With V trimmed by 4 bases and J by 5 bases, 9 bases remained unmatched. The CDR3, as DNA: TGTGCCAGCAGCAACAGGGGCGGGAGGGAAACCGGGGAGCTGTTTTTT. Its protein product is CASSNRGGRETGELFF.

The V call is TRBV5-1, the J call TRBJ2-3, with D maybe TRBD2 (6 bases). Germline CDR1 is SGHRS and CDR2 is YFSETQ. This CDR3 spans 14 amino acids. Trimming shortened V by 2 bases and J by 3 bases, and 10 bases separated the two germline ends. This CDR3 reads CASSLGLATDTQYF. The CDR3 DNA follows: TGCGCCAGCAGCTTAGGTCTAGCGACAGATACGCAGTATTTT.

This clone was seen only a few times. The gene calls are TRBV6-6 and TRBJ2-7, with D perhaps TRBD2 (5 bases). V was shortened by 2 bases and J by 0 bases, with 8 bases between the two germline ends. There are 14 residues in the CDR3. Germline assignment: CDR1 MNHNY and CDR2 SVGAGI (reference sequence). CDR3 loop: CASSYARGSYEQYF. Here the CDR3 DNA reads TGTGCCAGCAGTTACGCCCGGGGCTCCTACGAGCAGTACTTC.